This T cell receptor beta chain was obtained from a study of shared clonotypes between healthy human individuals (dated by TCRdb to between 2020 and 2021). Describing the broader study: The cohort comprised a couple of women and a few men aged 18 to 49 years. To estimate repertoire size and how much clonotypes are shared between individuals, the study performed deep sequencing of blood TCR repertoires from 4 to 6 healthy adults. Leukapheresis yielded between about 0.8 and 8.9 billion PBMCs per donor. For each donor, three plates each were used for CD4 naive and CD4 memory, two plates were used for CD8 naive, and one plate was used for CD8 memory. Libraries were prepared and TCR repertoires were sequenced by different laboratories using diverse techniques, in order to increase sequencing depth and limit assay-specific biases.

The donors were healthy, HIV-negative adults who had no recently reported acute infections or vaccinations. Every donor was a Caucasian adult residing in Nashville, Tennessee, USA. CD4+ T cells were enriched by magnetic negative selection; naive cells were then positively selected on CD45RA, and the negative fraction formed the memory subset. After blood collection by leukapheresis, PBMCs were isolated using Ficoll-Histopaque density gradient centrifugation and then cryopreserved in the vapor phase of liquid nitrogen. Analytical flow cytometry was used to check the purity and quantity of every magnetically sorted T cell population. From each sorted fraction, genomic DNA was isolated and quantified by UV absorbance on a Nanodrop 2000c. Findings and caveats that apply to the study as a whole: The genetic and exposure-history diversity represented was limited by the small number of donors. Rarefaction of sorted-subset datasets indicated incomplete sequencing despite the large sequencing depth. Pairwise subsampling indicated that sequencing depth was expected to affect the degree of clonotype sharing among donors. Naive subsets generally had larger estimated clonotype richness than memory subsets. Only blood was sampled, and tissue TCR repertoires likely differ from those in blood. Sharing across a few donors was observed for about 5% of naive CD4, over 3% of naive CD8, about 2.3% of memory CD4, and 0.4% of memory CD8 clonotypes. Compared with non-shared clonotypes, clonotypes shared by all four sorted-subset donors had higher generation probabilities.

Using the deep immunoSEQ assay, TCR CDR3 regions were amplified from genomic DNA by multiplex PCR. For each cell subset, the extracted genomic DNA was distributed evenly across all wells of several immunoSEQ 96-well plates, and each plate served as one replicate. For sorted subsets, each replicate PCR was loaded with around 220 ng genomic DNA, equivalent to 25,000 to 35,000 T cell genomes. Purified libraries were measured with a Qubit 3.0 fluorometer, size-checked on a Bioanalyzer 2100, and measured again with the KAPA Library Quantification kit. A separate single-read 150-cycle Illumina NextSeq 550 flow cell was used to sequence each immunoSEQ 96-well plate. As for the original processing: Because the immunoSEQ output included only junctional sequences and no quality scores, the filtering could not be the same as the filtering used for full-length reads. To assign V/J genes and CDR3, sequences were annotated against IMGT germline references using PyIR, a Python wrapper for IgBLAST v1.9. Reads with weak V/J assignments (E-value above 1e-6), missing CDR3, stop codons, out-of-frame junctions, or ambiguous translated residues were removed. A V3J clonotype was defined by an identical inferred V gene, J gene, and CDR3 amino acid sequence. To compute the percentage overlap between repertoires, the number of shared unique clonotypes was divided by the size of the smaller repertoire. Repertoire richness was assessed with RTK rarefaction, the Chao1 estimator, and Recon v2.1 estimates of unobserved clonotypes. Generation probabilities were computed with OLGA for all TCRbeta clonotypes obtained by the gDNA method from a few donors. This is the immuneACCESS table as TCRdb keeps it, with only in-frame sequences that have V and J called. A part of the clones is gone; compared with another copy, unresolved V genes explain less than half, and the rest is unexplained. That table furnishes V, J and clone size, whereas the DNA furnished D and trimming. This sample holds some 2.1 million clones; 85% to 95% were observed only once. The ten biggest clones cover 0.13% of the sample.

Its CDR3 holds 14 amino acids, cysteine through phenylalanine. Only the CDR3 region is kept as DNA, spanning 42 bases read in frame from base 1. The germline ends are 11 bases apart after V is trimmed by 0 bases and J by 5 bases. The germline V gene (reference sequence) provides CDR1 SGHNT and CDR2 YYREEE. As concerns this clone: Its antigen specificity is not known. The sample holds no much larger clone one base away, and base qualities are not on file.

The chain joins TRBV5-4 to TRBJ1-1; TRBD1 is perhaps the D gene, given 6 matching bases. Source material: naive CD4+ T cells sorted from blood. What this sample's cell subset or site label stands for: CD45RA+ positively selected. The receptor was derived from a young man in good health. The CDR3 region: CASSLGGGETEAFF. The bases are TGTGCCAGCAGCTTGGGAGGGGGTGAGACTGAAGCTTTCTTT.